This TCR beta chain was identified during a study of response to subunit inactivated influenza vaccine. Study-wide points: Authors suggested seasonal influenza vaccinations each recruit few new T cells.

Each CDR3 protein gets one entry after TCRdb re-called the RT-PCR reads with MiXCR. This repertoire shows a few hundred thousand distinct CDR3 sequences, about 15% found once; its top ten account for roughly 10%. V shed 3 bases and J shed 3 bases, with 8 bases lying between them. Germline V CDR1 and CDR2: DFQATT, SNEGSKA (reference sequence). The CDR3 is 13 amino acids. This clonotype has a handful of counts. Its specificity is not known. This sample comprised PBMCs from blood, obtained about 13 days after vaccination. The chain has TRBV20-1 and TRBJ1-4; no definite D call. This clonotype was obtained from a man aged 50 to 60 who received an inactivated influenza vaccine. The CDR3 coding sequence is TGCAGTGCTAGCCCGGGCCCTAATGAAAAACTGTTTTTT. Amino acids: CSASPGPNEKLFF.